A single sample gave rise to the 27 T cell receptor beta chains below, sequenced in a study of cytomegalovirus exposure and HLA in healthy donors. PCR was performed using 60 Vbeta and 13 Jbeta primers. Libraries were prepared by immunoSEQ multiplex PCR; TCRdb keeps only in-frame clonotypes and omits some of them. The sample contains 130,000 or so clones, roughly 78% of which appear only once. Source material: PBMCs. Source of these receptors: a man in his thirties or forties in good health and CMV-seronegative.

This clone was seen once. V gene TRBV19 combines with J gene TRBJ1-6; TRBD1 aligns across 10 bases. This CDR3 has 15 residues. After removal of 7 bases from V and 10 bases from J, the junction contained 10 bases not matched to a gene. CDR1 is LNHDA and CDR2 is SQIVND in the germline V gene (reference sequence). The CDR3 is CASTAGTGEGSPLHF. Here the CDR3 DNA reads TGTGCCAGTACCGCGGGGACAGGGGAAGGCTCACCCCTCCACTTT. The full variable domain, in which reference TRBV19 and TRBJ1-6 provide the parts outside the CDR3, is DGGITQSPKYLFRKEGQNVTLSCEQNLNHDAMYWYRQDPGQGLRLIYYSQIVNDFQKGDIAEGYSVSREKKESFPLTVTSAQKNPTAFYLCASTAGTGEGSPLHFGNGTRLTVT.

The chain uses TRBV6-6 and TRBJ1-4; no clear D. Looked up from germline, CDR1 is MNHNY and CDR2 is SVGAGI (reference sequence). The CDR3 runs to 11 residues. Trimming left V 8 bases short and J 6 bases short, with 7 bases between. The CDR3 nucleotides read TGTGCCAGCGCCGCGTATGAAAAACTGTTTTTT. Amino acids: CASAAYEKLFF.

The chain has TRBV4-2 and TRBJ1-2; D is undetermined. The length of the CDR3 is 16 residues. Germline CDR1 is LGHNA and CDR2 is YNFKEQ. The ends were cut back, 0 bases at V and 4 bases at J, with 15 bases in the middle. The CDR3 region has the DNA TGTGCCAGCAGCCAAGAATATAGCCGCGGAAGCTATGGCTACACCTTC. It specifies CASSQEYSRGSYGYTF.

The CDR3 sequence: CASSTGQGVAEAFF. The CDR3 DNA is TGTGCCAGCAGCACTGGACAGGGGGTCGCTGAAGCTTTCTTT. The genes are TRBV7-9 and TRBJ1-1; 10 positions match TRBD1. CDR3 length equals 14 residues. Trimming removed 5 bases from V and 6 bases from J; junction bases left unmatched: 6. Germline-derived CDR1 and CDR2 are SEHNR and FQNEAQ (reference sequence).

This clone occurred once. The chain employs TRBV28 and TRBJ2-5; TRBD1 is a possible D gene (6 bases). There are 19 residues in the CDR3. Trimming stripped 3 bases from V and 5 bases from J, with 28 bases between. CDR1 is MDHEN, CDR2 SYDVKM, per germline. The CDR3 is CASSFLAADGQHRRETQYF. CDR3 DNA sequence: TGTGCCAGCAGTTTTCTTGCGGCCGATGGACAGCACCGCCGGGAGACCCAGTACTTC.

The J gene is TRBJ1-4, the V gene TRBV28; D is possibly TRBD1 (6 bases). Trimming stripped 4 bases from V and 8 bases from J, with 20 bases between. CDR1 is MDHEN, CDR2 SYDVKM, per germline. CDR3 length equals 16 residues. The CDR3 nucleotides read TGTGCCAGCAGTTCGCAGGGGCGCCGGAGTCTAGAAAAACTGTTTTTT. This gives the protein CASSSQGRRSLEKLFF. Supplemented by reference TRBV28 and TRBJ1-4, the full variable domain reads DVKVTQSSRYLVKRTGEKVFLECVQDMDHENMFWYRQDPGLGLRLIYFSYDVKMKEKGDIPEGYSVSREKKERFSLILESASTNQTSMYLCASSSQGRRSLEKLFFGSGTQLSVL.

The genes are TRBV10-1 and TRBJ2-3; a weak D match, TRBD1 (6 bases). The CDR3 consists of 14 residues. V was pared by 7 bases and J by 6 bases, with 17 bases between. Germline CDR1 and CDR2: WNHNN and SYGVQD (reference sequence). This CDR3 reads CASTKDSVADTQYF. The CDR3 DNA reads TGCGCCAGCACCAAGGACAGTGTGGCGGATACGCAGTATTTT.

J is TRBJ1-4 and V is TRBV6-1, with TRBD1 identical over 8 bases. Germline V gene data show CDR1 as MNHNS and CDR2 as SASEGT. J gave up 5 bases and V 1 base, and 3 bases lay outside the gene matches. The CDR3 is 15 residues long. For the CDR3, the DNA is TGTGCCAGCAGTGAAGGGAGGACAGGGAATGAAAAACTGTTTTTT. It specifies CASSEGRTGNEKLFF.

The V gene is TRBV5-1, the J gene TRBJ2-7; TRBD2 matches 9 bases. J was trimmed by 4 bases and V by 2 bases; bases with no gene match: 4. This CDR3 has 14 amino acids. Per germline, CDR1 SGHRS and CDR2 YFSETQ. The CDR3 sequence is CASSFTSGGYEQYF. The CDR3 bases are TGCGCCAGCAGCTTTACCAGCGGGGGGTACGAGCAGTACTTC.

The chain carries TRBV5-1 and TRBJ1-2; the D gene is possibly TRBD1 (6 bases). This CDR3 spans 13 amino acids. The germline V gene has CDR1 SGHRS and CDR2 YFSETQ. V was cut by 5 bases and J by 4 bases, with 12 bases left in between. The CDR3 loop reads CASRIDRTYGYTF. The DNA of the CDR3 is TGCGCCAGCAGGATCGACAGGACCTATGGCTACACCTTC.

The chain couples TRBV2 to TRBJ2-7; 8 positions match TRBD1. The germline V gene encodes CDR1 SNHLY and CDR2 FYNNEI. The junction had 9 bases not matched to a gene; V was cut back by 7 bases and J by 1 base. The CDR3 is 15 residues long. DNA for the CDR3: TGTGCCAGCATAAAGGACAGGGTGTTTTCCTACGAGCAGTACTTC. It translates to CASIKDRVFSYEQYF. Full variable domain (rest looked up from reference TRBV2 and TRBJ2-7): EPEVTQTPSHQVTQMGQEVILRCVPISNHLYFYWYRQILGQKVEFLVSFYNNEISEKSEIFDDQFSVERPDGSNFTLKIRSTKLEDSAMYFCASIKDRVFSYEQYFGPGTRLTVT.

This clone was observed a single time. This chain uses TRBV6-5 with TRBJ2-7; 7 bases align to TRBD1. Germline CDR1 reads MNHEY; CDR2 reads SVGAGI. This CDR3 is built from 14 residues. V lost 4 bases to trimming and J lost 3 bases; unmatched junction nucleotides: 6. The CDR3, as DNA: TGTGCCAGCAGTTTACAGGGGAACGACTACGAGCAGTACTTC. Encoded protein: CASSLQGNDYEQYF.

This clone was detected once. The J gene is TRBJ2-1, the V gene TRBV7-9, with 11 nucleotides matching TRBD2. V trimming: 5 bases; J trimming: 8 bases; junction bases outside the gene matches: 11. The CDR3 consists of 16 residues. Germline loops: CDR1 SEHNR, CDR2 FQNEAQ (reference sequence). The CDR3 DNA follows: TGTGCCAGCAGCAACATAGCGGGAGGGTTGCTCCATGAGCAGTTCTTC. Translation: CASSNIAGGLLHEQFF. The variable domain in full, with the rest retrieved from reference TRBV7-9 and TRBJ2-1, is DTGVSQNPRHKITKRGQNVTFRCDPISEHNRLYWYRQTLGQGPEFLTYFQNEAQLEKSRLLSDRFSAERPKGSFSTLEIQRTEQGDSAMYLCASSNIAGGLLHEQFFGPGTRLTVL.

The rearrangement links TRBV27 to TRBJ2-7; perhaps TRBD2 as D (5 bases). Trimming stripped 3 bases from V and 1 base from J, with 13 bases between. CDR1 is MNHEY, CDR2 SMNVEV, per germline (reference sequence). The CDR3 has 15 residues. The CDR3 DNA follows: TGTGCCAGCAGTTTCTCCACAGCGGCATCCTACGAGCAGTACTTC. Residues: CASSFSTAASYEQYF.

A single count supports this clone. The chain recombines TRBV18 with TRBJ1-2; D gene uncertain. The CDR3 length is 14 residues. Germline CDR1 and CDR2: KGHSH and LQKENI. V gave up 3 bases and J gave up 2 bases, with 10 bases separating them. CDR3 residues: CASSPVELNYGYTF. CDR3 DNA: TGTGCCAGCTCACCTGTAGAGCTAAACTATGGCTACACCTTC.

The chain links TRBV5-1 to TRBJ1-1; the D is unclear. V was clipped by 0 bases and J by 1 base, with 10 bases between them. This CDR3 spans 15 amino acids. Germline CDR1 is SGHRS and CDR2 is YFSETQ. CDR3 in amino acids: CASSLDSSPNTEAFF. DNA for the CDR3: TGCGCCAGCAGCTTGGATAGTTCACCGAACACTGAAGCTTTCTTT.

The gene calls are TRBV4-2 and TRBJ2-1, with TRBD1 matching over 7 bases. The CDR3 is 15 residues long. CDR1 and CDR2 (germline): LGHNA, YNFKEQ. Unmatched junction bases numbered 9, after V lost 2 bases and J lost 8 bases. The CDR3 DNA follows: TGTGCCAGCAGCCAAAACAGGGGTCTCGGAGATGAGCAGTTCTTC. Amino acids: CASSQNRGLGDEQFF.

CDR3 DNA: TGTGCCAGCATGGACAGGGGCCTCCTTTCCTACGAGCAGTACTTC. Its protein product is CASMDRGLLSYEQYF. The V and J genes are TRBV11-2 and TRBJ2-7, with TRBD1 matching over 9 bases. The CDR3 contains 15 residues. CDR1 is SGHAT, CDR2 FQNNGV, per germline. J was trimmed by 1 base and V by 7 bases; bases with no gene match: 8.

The CDR3 DNA follows: TGTGCCAGCTCACCGGCAGCGTATGATCCCTCTGGGGCCAACGTCCTGACTTTC. Translating gives CASSPAAYDPSGANVLTF. V and J are TRBV18 and TRBJ2-6; D ambiguous. The V end was cut by 3 bases, the J end by 0 bases, with 15 bases between. The CDR3 runs 18 residues. The germline V gene has CDR1 KGHSH and CDR2 LQKENI.

The chain links TRBV27 to TRBJ2-3; weak D call: TRBD1 (5 bases). This CDR3 region has 15 residues. Trimming stripped 3 bases from V and 3 bases from J, with 13 bases between. The germline CDR1 and CDR2 sequences are MNHEY and SMNVEV (reference sequence). This CDR3 is CASSFSGMGTDTQYF. CDR3 nucleotides: TGTGCCAGCAGTTTCTCAGGGATGGGAACAGATACGCAGTATTTT.

This clone was seen once. The V call is TRBV5-1, the J call TRBJ2-2, with D maybe TRBD1 (5 bases). The CDR3 has 14 amino acids. Trimming left V 3 bases short and J 1 base short, with 7 bases between. Germline V CDR1 and CDR2: SGHRS, YFSETQ. DNA of the CDR3: TGCGCCAGCAGCTCCACAGGGAACACCGGGGAGCTGTTTTTT. Translating it yields CASSSTGNTGELFF.

The rearrangement uses TRBV5-4 and TRBJ2-5, with a weak D call TRBD2 (6 bases). The V gene's germline CDR1 is SGHNT and CDR2 YYREEE (reference sequence). This CDR3 has 14 amino acids. Deletions cut 4 bases from V and 3 bases from J, with 13 bases between. CDR3 in DNA: TGTGCCAGCAGCCCGCGGGACTCCGAAGAGACCCAGTACTTC. Protein: CASSPRDSEETQYF.

V gene TRBV14 combines with J gene TRBJ2-1, with a possible D match to TRBD1 (6 bases). This CDR3 region has 19 residues. Germline CDR1 is SGHDN and CDR2 is FVKESK. Trimming removed 3 bases from V and 4 bases from J, with 25 bases in between. The CDR3, as DNA: TGTGCCAGCAGCCATCCCCGGACAGTGGGCGGTTTAAGGTACAATGAGCAGTTCTTC. Amino acids: CASSHPRTVGGLRYNEQFF.

This chain links TRBV5-1 with TRBJ2-7; 8 nucleotides agree with TRBD2. The germline V gene has CDR1 SGHRS and CDR2 YFSETQ. The CDR3 loop spans 15 amino acids. V dropped 0 bases and J dropped 4; count of bases not matched to a gene: 6. CDR3 nucleotide sequence: TGCGCCAGCAGCTTGGCCATGGGACTAGATTACGAGCAGTACTTC. Amino acid sequence: CASSLAMGLDYEQYF. The full variable domain, completed using reference TRBV5-1 and TRBJ2-7, is KAGVTQTPRYLIKTRGQQVTLSCSPISGHRSVSWYQQTPGQGLQFLFEYFSETQRNKGNFPGRFSGRQFSNSRSEMNVSTLELGDSALYLCASSLAMGLDYEQYFGPGTRLTVT.

This rearrangement joins TRBV7-9 to TRBJ2-3; TRBD2 aligns across 11 bases. Germline CDR1 and CDR2: SEHNR and FQNEAQ (reference sequence). The J segment lost 3 bases and the V segment lost 5 bases, leaving 13 bases of the junction unmatched. There are 18 residues in the CDR3. CDR3 protein: CASSPAGTSGSGTDTQYF. Here the CDR3 DNA reads TGTGCCAGCAGCCCCGCGGGTACTAGCGGGAGTGGGACAGATACGCAGTATTTT.

The chain couples TRBV5-4 to TRBJ2-5; 15 nucleotides align to TRBD2. In germline, CDR1 is SGHNT, CDR2 YYREEE (reference sequence). V lost 4 bases and J lost 4; bases outside the gene matches: 8. The CDR3 loop spans 17 amino acids. CDR3 coding DNA: TGTGCCAGCAGCCCCGGGACTAGCGGGGGGACCGGAGAGACCCAGTACTTC. Its protein product is CASSPGTSGGTGETQYF. The variable domain in full, completed from reference TRBV5-4 and TRBJ2-5, reads ETGVTQSPTHLIKTRGQQVTLRCSSQSGHNTVSWYQQALGQGPQFIFQYYREEENGRGNFPPRFSGLQFPNYSSELNVNALELDDSALYLCASSPGTSGGTGETQYFGPGTRLLVL.

The chain joins TRBV28 to TRBJ1-2, with a weak D call TRBD1 (5 bases). This CDR3 comprises 16 residues. Trimming shortened V by 2 bases and J by 8 bases, and 21 bases separated the two germline ends. Germline V lookup: CDR1 MDHEN, CDR2 SYDVKM. CDR3: CASSLGSFGGSGGYTF. In DNA form, the CDR3 reads TGTGCCAGCAGTTTAGGGTCTTTTGGGGGGAGTGGGGGCTACACCTTC.